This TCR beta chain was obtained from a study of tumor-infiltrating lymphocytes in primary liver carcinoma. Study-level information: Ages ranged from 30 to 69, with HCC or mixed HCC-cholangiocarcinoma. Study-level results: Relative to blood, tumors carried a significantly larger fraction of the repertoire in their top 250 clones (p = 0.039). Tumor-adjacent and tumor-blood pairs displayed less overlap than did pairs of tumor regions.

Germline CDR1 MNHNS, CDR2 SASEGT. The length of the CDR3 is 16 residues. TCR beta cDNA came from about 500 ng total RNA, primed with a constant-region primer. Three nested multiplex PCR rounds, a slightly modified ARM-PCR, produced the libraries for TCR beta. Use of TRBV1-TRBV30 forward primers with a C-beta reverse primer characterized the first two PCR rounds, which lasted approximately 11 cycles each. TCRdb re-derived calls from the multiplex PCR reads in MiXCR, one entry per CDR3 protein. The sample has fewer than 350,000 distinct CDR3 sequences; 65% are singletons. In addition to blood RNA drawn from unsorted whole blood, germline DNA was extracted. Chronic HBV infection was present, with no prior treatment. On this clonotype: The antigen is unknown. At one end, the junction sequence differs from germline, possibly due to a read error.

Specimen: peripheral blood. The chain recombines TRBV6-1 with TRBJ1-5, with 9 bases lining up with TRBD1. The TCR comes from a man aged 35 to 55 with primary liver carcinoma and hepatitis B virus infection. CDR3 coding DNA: TGTGCCAGCGCTCCCCGGGACAGGGCCTTCAATCAGCCCCGGCATTTT. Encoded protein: CASAPRDRAFNQPRHF.